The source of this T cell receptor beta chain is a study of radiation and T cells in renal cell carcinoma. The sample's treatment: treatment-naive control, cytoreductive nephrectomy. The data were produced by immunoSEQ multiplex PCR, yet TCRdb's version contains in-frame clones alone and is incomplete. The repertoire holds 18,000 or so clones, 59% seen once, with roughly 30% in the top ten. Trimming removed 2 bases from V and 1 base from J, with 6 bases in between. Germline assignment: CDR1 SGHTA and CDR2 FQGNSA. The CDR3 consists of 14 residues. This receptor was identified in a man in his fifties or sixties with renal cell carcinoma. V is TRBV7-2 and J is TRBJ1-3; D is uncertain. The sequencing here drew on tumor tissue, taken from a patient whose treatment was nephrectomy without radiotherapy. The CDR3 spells CASSLSRSGNTIYF. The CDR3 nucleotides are TGTGCCAGCAGCTTAAGTCGGTCTGGAAACACCATATATTTT.